Sequencing of this T cell receptor (beta chain) was carried out in a study of CD8+ T cells in alopecia areata. Across the study: The study gave treated patients oral tofacitinib at 5 to 10 mg twice daily. The study gave tofacitinib for 6 to 18 months, then 6 months off drug.

The CDR3 extends over 12 amino acids. Trimming pared 0 bases from V and 5 bases from J, leaving 2 bases between. CDR1 is PRHDT, CDR2 FYEKMQ, per germline (reference sequence). Extraction of RNA preceded its reverse transcription into cDNA, which served as the sequencing template. Sequencing used immunoSEQ multiplex PCR; TCRdb keeps in-frame clones, though not all of them. The sample has roughly 180,000 clones, almost 65% seen once. Note on this clone: Its cognate antigen is unknown.

Notes on the study in general: Scalp sequencing captures resident alphabeta T cells of normal skin too. Clarity of TCR sharing across patients fell short of that in mice, possibly HLA-related.

This specimen was CD4+ T cells sorted from blood, taken at week 0. This chain links TRBV13 with TRBJ1-5; no reliable D call. This receptor was taken from a human donor with alopecia areata. Here the CDR3 reads CASSLGDQPQHF. CDR3 nucleotide sequence: TGTGCCAGCAGCTTAGGCGATCAGCCCCAGCATTTT.